The clone carrying this T cell receptor (beta chain) was counted ten times or more. This sample was taken from a study of T cell repertoires in cytomegalovirus infection. TCRdb re-analysed the reads in MiXCR, keeping a single row per CDR3 protein. The sample carries under 850,000 distinct CDR3 sequences, 35% to 45% recorded once. Per the germline V gene, CDR1 is SGHVS and CDR2 is FQNEAQ. Trimming cost V 5 bases and J 1 base, with 11 bases left between them. This CDR3 has 14 amino acids. The gene calls are TRBV7-8 and TRBJ1-1; weak D call: TRBD1 (6 bases). This TCR was recovered from a human donor in good health (CMV status not recorded). Some clones in this sample may be carry-over from other donors' samples. The sequenced sample consisted of PBMCs. This CDR3 is CASSPTGRNTEAFF. The CDR3, as DNA: TGTGCCAGCAGCCCCACAGGGAGGAACACTGAAGCTTTCTTT.